The 31 T cell receptor beta chains in this list originate from one sample, sequenced in a study of blood T cell repertoires in COVID-19. Using immunoSEQ multiplex PCR, the repertoire was profiled, and TCRdb retains in-frame clones only, with some absent. The sample lists about 200,000 clones; about four fifths were seen once. Material: peripheral blood. Source of these receptors: a woman at least 80 years old with acute or convalescent COVID-19.

The chain recombines TRBV28 with TRBJ2-1; TRBD2 matches 12 bases. CDR1 is MDHEN and CDR2 is SYDVKM in the germline V gene. V lost 6 bases to trimming and J lost 6 bases; unmatched junction nucleotides: 6. The CDR3 loop spans 15 amino acids. CDR3 DNA sequence: TGTGCCAGCAGCCGGACTAGCGGGACTCGCAATGAGCAGTTCTTC. Amino acids: CASSRTSGTRNEQFF.

The chain has TRBV23-1 and TRBJ2-5, with TRBD1 matching 8 bases. TRBV23-1 is identified as an open reading frame with a role that is uncertain. The CDR3 spans 15 residues. The V segment lost 2 bases and the J segment 5 bases; nucleotides outside the gene matches: 7. The CDR3 DNA reads TGCGCCAGCAGTCAAGACGACAGGGGATCGGAGACCCAGTACTTC. Amino acids: CASSQDDRGSETQYF.

This chain joins TRBV12-5 and TRBJ2-2, with 7 nucleotides matching TRBD1. V lost 4 bases, J lost 1 base, and 3 bases stayed unmatched. The CDR3 spans 15 residues. From germline, CDR1 is LGHNT and CDR2 FRNRAP. This chain's CDR3 is CASGSGQQNTGELFF. In DNA, the CDR3 is TGTGCTAGTGGTTCGGGACAGCAGAACACCGGGGAGCTGTTTTTT.

The chain uses TRBV7-2 and TRBJ1-1; TRBD1 aligns across 9 bases. V trimming: 5 bases; J trimming: 8 bases; junction bases outside the gene matches: 6. The CDR3 length is 13 residues. Germline CDR1 and CDR2: SGHTA and FQGNSA. The CDR3 loop is CASSPKQGAEAFF. The CDR3, as DNA: TGTGCCAGCAGCCCGAAACAGGGGGCGGAAGCTTTCTTT.

The chain couples TRBV9 to TRBJ1-3, with D possibly matching TRBD1 (6 bases). This CDR3 contains 16 residues. Germline values: CDR1 SGDLS, CDR2 YYNGEE. V lost 3 bases to trimming and J lost 4 bases, with 17 bases between them. The CDR3 DNA follows: TGTGCCAGCAGCGGAGTCCAGGGGACTAAGGGAAACACCATATATTTT. Translated, it gives CASSGVQGTKGNTIYF.

This clone was seen only once. The chain links TRBV2 to TRBJ2-1, with 7 positions matching TRBD1. Germline-derived CDR1 and CDR2 are SNHLY and FYNNEI. The V segment lost 6 bases and the J segment 7 bases; nucleotides outside the gene matches: 6. This CDR3 region has 13 residues. The CDR3 bases are TGTGCCAGCAGACGAGGACAGGATAATGAGCAGTTCTTC. Its protein product is CASRRGQDNEQFF.

The chain has TRBV12-5 and TRBJ1-1; 9 nucleotides line up with TRBD1. Germline values: CDR1 LGHNT, CDR2 FRNRAP. The trim removed 6 bases at V and 1 base at J, leaving 6 bases unmatched. There are 15 residues in the CDR3. The CDR3 protein is CASGLQGAANTEAFF. CDR3 coding DNA: TGTGCTAGTGGCTTACAGGGGGCAGCGAACACTGAAGCTTTCTTT.

The genes are TRBV7-9 and TRBJ2-7, with D possibly being TRBD2 (6 bases). CDR3 length: 14 amino acids. Germline loops: CDR1 SEHNR, CDR2 FQNEAQ (reference sequence). Trimming removed 4 bases from V and 7 bases from J, with 17 bases in between. The CDR3 reads CASSWEYRAGEQYF. CDR3 DNA: TGTGCCAGCAGCTGGGAATATAGGGCGGGAGAGCAGTACTTC.

The chain joins TRBV18 to TRBJ2-5; possible D gene TRBD2, 5 bases. Germline values: CDR1 KGHSH, CDR2 LQKENI. V was cut by 2 bases and J by 2 bases, with 9 bases left in between. The CDR3 length is 14 residues. The CDR3 loop is CASSPASSQETQYF. CDR3 in DNA: TGTGCCAGCTCACCAGCTAGCTCTCAAGAGACCCAGTACTTC.

This clone occurred once. The chain joins TRBV10-1 to TRBJ1-2; 8 nucleotides line up with TRBD1. This CDR3 has 23 amino acids. J lost 0 bases, V lost 10 bases, and 34 bases had no gene match. Germline CDR1 reads WNHNN; CDR2 reads SYGVQD (reference sequence). CDR3 residues: CANPNGADPGDRNPGWSNYGYTF. In DNA, the CDR3 is TGCGCCAACCCTAACGGGGCCGATCCCGGGGACAGGAACCCTGGCTGGTCTAACTATGGCTACACCTTC.

V gene TRBV19 combines with J gene TRBJ2-5, with TRBD2 matching 7 bases. V gave up 3 bases and J gave up 5 bases; unmatched junction bases: 3. This CDR3 is built from 13 residues. Germline CDR1 is LNHDA and CDR2 is SQIVND (reference sequence). This chain's CDR3 is CASSMGSGETQYF. The CDR3 bases are TGTGCCAGTAGTATGGGTAGCGGGGAGACCCAGTACTTC.

The chain links TRBV15 to TRBJ2-1; 9 bases agree with TRBD2. The CDR3 is 15 amino acids. The germline V gene has CDR1 LNHNV and CDR2 YYDKDF (reference sequence). The J segment lost 8 bases and the V segment lost 0 bases, leaving 5 bases of the junction unmatched. The CDR3 DNA sequence: TGTGCCACCAGCAGAGATTCTAGCGGGATCTATGAGCAGTTCTTC. It encodes CATSRDSSGIYEQFF.

This chain links TRBV5-1 with TRBJ1-1; D ambiguous. Trimming cost V 0 bases and J 0 bases, with 9 bases left between them. This CDR3 comprises 15 residues. CDR1 is SGHRS, CDR2 YFSETQ, per germline. This chain's CDR3 is CASSLAMEVNTEAFF. In DNA form, the CDR3 reads TGCGCCAGCAGCTTGGCCATGGAGGTGAACACTGAAGCTTTCTTT.

V and J are TRBV23-1 and TRBJ1-1; 9 bases fit TRBD1. TRBV23-1 is reported as an ORF; its role is uncertain. V trimming: 6 bases; J trimming: 0 bases; junction bases outside the gene matches: 8. The CDR3 length is 16 residues. The CDR3 spells CASRRTGVRLNTEAFF. CDR3 bases: TGCGCCAGCAGGAGGACAGGGGTTCGCCTGAACACTGAAGCTTTCTTT.

The rearrangement joins TRBV30 to TRBJ2-7; 9 bases align to TRBD1. The CDR3 totals 13 residues. Germline CDR1 reads GTSNPN; CDR2 reads SVGIG (reference sequence). The V segment lost 2 bases and the J segment 6 bases; nucleotides outside the gene matches: 5. The CDR3 DNA sequence: TGTGCCTGGAGTTTCGGGACAGGGCGCGAGCAGTACTTC. Encoded protein: CAWSFGTGREQYF.

The chain combines TRBV5-1 with TRBJ2-1, with 7 bases identical to TRBD2. Trimming at V came to 0 bases and at J to 5 bases, leaving 5 bases not matched to a gene. The CDR3 totals 15 residues. CDR1 is SGHRS, CDR2 YFSETQ, per germline. The CDR3 loop is CASSLGLAVNNEQFF. The CDR3 DNA follows: TGCGCCAGCAGCTTGGGGCTAGCGGTAAACAATGAGCAGTTCTTC.

The J gene is TRBJ2-1, the V gene TRBV18; 12 positions agree with TRBD2. Germline V gene lookup returns CDR1 KGHSH and CDR2 LQKENI. The CDR3 has 16 amino acids. V was clipped by 3 bases and J by 6 bases; unmatched bases: 6. The CDR3 DNA is TGTGCCAGCTCACCCGTGACTAGCGGGAGCTTCAATGAGCAGTTCTTC. Protein product: CASSPVTSGSFNEQFF.

V usage is TRBV19 and J usage is TRBJ2-5; maybe TRBD2 (7 bases). V shed 10 bases and J shed 4 bases, with 16 bases lying between them. The CDR3 length is 13 residues. Germline CDR1 reads LNHDA; CDR2 reads SQIVND (reference sequence). The CDR3 DNA is TGTGCCACCGAGGGGGGGGCGCGAGAGACCCAGTACTTC. It is translated as CATEGGARETQYF.

This clone was recorded once. The rearrangement uses TRBV4-1 and TRBJ1-2; D is unresolved. Trimming shortened V by 4 bases and J by 3 bases, and 9 bases separated the two germline ends. The V gene's germline CDR1 is MGHRA and CDR2 YSYEKL. The CDR3 has 13 residues. CDR3 sequence: CASSPQVYYGYTF. CDR3 bases: TGCGCCAGCAGCCCTCAGGTTTACTATGGCTACACCTTC.

CDR3 in amino acids: CASSLTSSYEQYF. DNA for the CDR3: TGTGCCAGCAGTCTCACGAGCTCCTACGAGCAGTACTTC. This chain links TRBV27 with TRBJ2-7, with no clear D. This CDR3 comprises 13 residues. Germline V lookup: CDR1 MNHEY, CDR2 SMNVEV (reference sequence). V was clipped by 5 bases and J by 0 bases, with 8 bases between them.

The chain combines TRBV7-9 with TRBJ2-2; maybe TRBD2 (7 bases). This CDR3 region has 16 residues. Germline values: CDR1 SEHNR, CDR2 FQNEAQ (reference sequence). Trimming removed 7 bases at V and 6 bases at J, with 21 bases between. The CDR3 nucleotides read TGTGCCAGCACCCTTCGGCGGGGGCAGGTATCCGGGGAGCTGTTTTTT. This encodes CASTLRRGQVSGELFF.

CDR3 region: CASSQTAYNEQFF. As DNA, the CDR3 is TGTGCCAGCAGCCAGACAGCTTACAATGAGCAGTTCTTC. The chain combines TRBV9 with TRBJ2-1, with D tentatively TRBD1 (5 bases). Trimming removed 4 bases at V and 4 bases at J, with 9 bases between. The CDR3 sequence is 13 residues long. The germline CDR1 and CDR2 sequences are SGDLS and YYNGEE.

This sequence joins TRBV5-1 and TRBJ1-2; 7 bases map to TRBD1. Germline values: CDR1 SGHRS, CDR2 YFSETQ. This CDR3 contains 13 residues. V lost 3 bases, J lost 5 bases, and 4 bases stayed unmatched. CDR3: CASSSGQSYGYTF. The CDR3 region has the DNA TGCGCCAGCAGCTCGGGACAGTCATATGGCTACACCTTC. Variable domain in full (rest from reference TRBV5-1 and TRBJ1-2): KAGVTQTPRYLIKTRGQQVTLSCSPISGHRSVSWYQQTPGQGLQFLFEYFSETQRNKGNFPGRFSGRQFSNSRSEMNVSTLELGDSALYLCASSSGQSYGYTFGSGTRLTVV.

The V gene is TRBV5-1, the J gene TRBJ1-5; no firm D call. This CDR3 contains 15 residues. Germline CDR1 and CDR2: SGHRS and YFSETQ. V lost 0 bases, J lost 0 bases, and 7 bases lay in between. The CDR3 nucleotides read TGCGCCAGCAGCTTGGACAACAATAGCAATCAGCCCCAGCATTTT. Translated: CASSLDNNSNQPQHF. The complete variable domain, with remaining parts taken from reference TRBV5-1 and TRBJ1-5, reads KAGVTQTPRYLIKTRGQQVTLSCSPISGHRSVSWYQQTPGQGLQFLFEYFSETQRNKGNFPGRFSGRQFSNSRSEMNVSTLELGDSALYLCASSLDNNSNQPQHFGDGTRLSIL.

There are a few counts of this clone. The chain uses TRBV7-8 and TRBJ1-5, with a weak D call TRBD1 (5 bases). The CDR3 has 14 amino acids. Between the trimmed V and J ends, which lost 1 base and 4 bases, there was a span of 8 bases. Germline assignment: CDR1 SGHVS and CDR2 FQNEAQ. CDR3 sequence: CASSLGGANQPQHF. The DNA of the CDR3 is TGTGCCAGCAGCTTAGGGGGCGCGAATCAGCCCCAGCATTTT.

This sequence joins TRBV5-5 and TRBJ1-2; D not certain. Trimming pared 2 bases from V and 8 bases from J, leaving 10 bases between. CDR1 and CDR2 (germline): SGHKS, YYEKEE (reference sequence). CDR3 length: 12 residues. CDR3 sequence: CASSFEVRGYTF. The CDR3 bases are TGTGCCAGCAGCTTTGAGGTTCGGGGCTACACCTTC.

The CDR3 nucleotides are TGTGCCAGCAGTCTAGCGGGGAGCTCCTACGAGCAGTACTTC. Its protein is CASSLAGSSYEQYF. The genes are TRBV27 and TRBJ2-7; 9 nucleotides match TRBD2. The CDR3 consists of 14 residues. The V and J ends lost 5 bases and 0 bases, in that order; junction bases with no gene match: 2. CDR1 is MNHEY and CDR2 is SMNVEV in the germline V gene (reference sequence).

The chain joins TRBV2 to TRBJ2-1; 11 bases are shared with TRBD2. From germline, CDR1 is SNHLY and CDR2 FYNNEI. Germline trimming cut 3 bases from V and 6 bases from J; bases unmatched to any gene: 4. The CDR3 is 15 residues long. The CDR3 sequence: CASSDASGGPNEQFF. The DNA of the CDR3 is TGTGCCAGCAGTGATGCTAGCGGGGGGCCCAATGAGCAGTTCTTC.

This sequence joins TRBV11-3 and TRBJ1-2; D remains ambiguous. Trimming cost V 5 bases and J 3 bases, with 13 bases left between them. Germline CDR1 and CDR2: SGHNT and YENEEA. The CDR3 consists of 14 residues. In DNA form, the CDR3 reads TGTGCCAGCAGCCCCCCTTCAGGTTACTATGGCTACACCTTC. Translation gives CASSPPSGYYGYTF.

This clone was recorded only once. This rearrangement joins TRBV5-8 to TRBJ2-5; the D gene is possibly TRBD2 (7 bases). Germline CDR1 reads SGHTS; CDR2 reads YDEGEE. V was shortened by 2 bases and J by 1 base, with 9 bases between the two germline ends. The CDR3 has 14 amino acids. The CDR3 here is CASSLRGAQETQYF. The CDR3 coding sequence is TGTGCCAGCAGCTTACGGGGGGCCCAAGAGACCCAGTACTTC.

The rearrangement uses TRBV10-1 and TRBJ1-5; D is ambiguous. CDR3 length equals 19 residues. V lost 5 bases and J 0 bases, leaving 23 bases between the germline ends. The V gene's germline CDR1 is WNHNN and CDR2 SYGVQD (reference sequence). The CDR3 nucleotides are TGCGCCAGCAGTCGTATTCATCTGCTTAAACACCTTAGCAATCAGCCCCAGCATTTT. This gives the protein CASSRIHLLKHLSNQPQHF.